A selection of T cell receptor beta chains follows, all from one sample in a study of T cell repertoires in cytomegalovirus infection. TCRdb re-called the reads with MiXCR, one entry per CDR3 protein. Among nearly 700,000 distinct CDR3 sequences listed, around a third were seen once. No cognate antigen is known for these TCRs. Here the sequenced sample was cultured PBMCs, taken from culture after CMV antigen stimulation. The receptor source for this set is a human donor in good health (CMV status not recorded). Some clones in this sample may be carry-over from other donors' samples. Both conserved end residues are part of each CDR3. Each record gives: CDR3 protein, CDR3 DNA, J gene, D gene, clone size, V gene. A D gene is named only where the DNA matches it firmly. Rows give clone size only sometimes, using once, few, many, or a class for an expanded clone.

cdr3_aa: CASSTRTSGGTPPDTQYF; cdr3_nt: TGTGCCAGCAGCACCCGGACTAGCGGGGGGACCCCGCCAGATACGCAGTATTTT; j_call: TRBJ2-3; d_call: TRBD2; clone_size: few; v_call: TRBV6-2/TRBV6-3
cdr3_aa: CASTGLAGGRTGELFF; cdr3_nt: TGTGCCAGCACCGGACTAGCGGGGGGGCGCACCGGGGAGCTGTTTTTT; j_call: TRBJ2-2; d_call: TRBD2; clone_size: -; v_call: TRBV2
cdr3_aa: CASSWTRRNEQFF; cdr3_nt: TGTGCCAGCAGCTGGACGCGCCGCAATGAGCAGTTCTTC; j_call: TRBJ2-1; d_call: -; clone_size: -; v_call: TRBV5-6
cdr3_aa: CSAPLRDRYYEQYF; cdr3_nt: TGCAGTGCTCCTTTACGGGACAGGTACTACGAGCAGTACTTC; j_call: TRBJ2-7; d_call: TRBD1; clone_size: -; v_call: TRBV20-1
cdr3_aa: CAIHGTGAYEQYF; cdr3_nt: TGTGCCATCCACGGGACAGGGGCCTACGAGCAGTACTTC; j_call: TRBJ2-7; d_call: TRBD1; clone_size: few; v_call: TRBV6-2/TRBV6-3
cdr3_aa: CASSLEYQVLNGYTF; cdr3_nt: TGTGCCAGCAGCTTGGAATATCAGGTCCTCAATGGCTACACCTTC; j_call: TRBJ1-2; d_call: -; clone_size: few; v_call: TRBV5-6
cdr3_aa: CSVERRLGGGYTF; cdr3_nt: TGCAGCGTTGAAAGGCGGTTAGGGGGTGGCTACACCTTC; j_call: TRBJ1-2; d_call: -; clone_size: few; v_call: TRBV29-1
cdr3_aa: CASSIGRELFF; cdr3_nt: TGTGCCAGCAGCATAGGGCGGGAGCTGTTTTTT; j_call: TRBJ2-2; d_call: -; clone_size: few; v_call: TRBV7-9
cdr3_aa: CASSQRLDNCSYEQYF; cdr3_nt: TGTGCCAGCAGCCAGAGACTCGACAACTGCTCCTACGAGCAGTACTTC; j_call: TRBJ2-7; d_call: -; clone_size: -; v_call: TRBV11-2
cdr3_aa: CASTPGGLAGSYEQYF; cdr3_nt: TGTGCCAGCACCCCGGGAGGACTAGCGGGCTCCTACGAGCAGTACTTC; j_call: TRBJ2-7; d_call: TRBD2; clone_size: few; v_call: TRBV12-3/TRBV12-4
cdr3_aa: CASNLAGVTGELFF; cdr3_nt: TGTGCCAGCAACTTAGCGGGAGTCACCGGGGAGCTGTTTTTT; j_call: TRBJ2-2; d_call: TRBD2; clone_size: -; v_call: TRBV7-4
cdr3_aa: CASSKGTDGLGKLFF; cdr3_nt: TGTGCCAGCAGTAAAGGGACAGACGGTCTTGGTAAACTGTTTTTT; j_call: TRBJ1-4; d_call: TRBD1; clone_size: -; v_call: TRBV12-3/TRBV12-4
cdr3_aa: CSASGPGQGNRGYTF; cdr3_nt: TGCAGTGCTAGTGGGCCGGGACAGGGGAACAGGGGCTACACCTTC; j_call: TRBJ1-2; d_call: TRBD1; clone_size: -; v_call: TRBV20-1
cdr3_aa: CASVRRGVNTEAFF; cdr3_nt: TGTGCCAGCGTACGACGGGGGGTGAACACTGAAGCTTTCTTT; j_call: TRBJ1-1; d_call: -; clone_size: many; v_call: TRBV7-9
cdr3_aa: CASKGQKSSSGYNEQFF; cdr3_nt: TGTGCCAGCAAGGGACAGAAATCTTCTAGCGGGTATAATGAGCAGTTCTTC; j_call: TRBJ2-1; d_call: -; clone_size: -; v_call: TRBV28
cdr3_aa: CASRLTQGVRETQYF; cdr3_nt: TGTGCCAGCAGGTTAACCCAGGGTGTTCGAGAGACCCAGTACTTC; j_call: TRBJ2-5; d_call: -; clone_size: -; v_call: TRBV6-1
cdr3_aa: CASRETRGVPGELFF; cdr3_nt: TGTGCCAGCAGGGAAACTCGGGGGGTCCCCGGGGAGCTGTTTTTT; j_call: TRBJ2-2; d_call: TRBD2; clone_size: few; v_call: TRBV2
cdr3_aa: CASSEHRNTIYF; cdr3_nt: TGTGCCAGCAGTGAACACCGAAACACCATATATTTT; j_call: TRBJ1-3; d_call: -; clone_size: -; v_call: TRBV6-1
cdr3_aa: CASSLLKSEAFF; cdr3_nt: TGTGCCAGCAGTTTACTAAAATCTGAAGCTTTCTTT; j_call: TRBJ1-1; d_call: -; clone_size: -; v_call: TRBV12-3/TRBV12-4
cdr3_aa: CASSLARSGTLAFF; cdr3_nt: TGTGCCAGCAGCTTAGCGCGTTCGGGGACGCTGGCTTTCTTT; j_call: TRBJ1-1; d_call: -; clone_size: few; v_call: TRBV7-8
cdr3_aa: CASSLAAGGPWDNEQFF; cdr3_nt: TGTGCCAGCAGCTTAGCGGCGGGGGGGCCCTGGGACAATGAGCAGTTCTTC; j_call: TRBJ2-1; d_call: TRBD2; clone_size: many; v_call: TRBV7-8
cdr3_aa: CSARDSAAINTEAFF; cdr3_nt: TGCAGTGCTAGAGATTCCGCAGCCATTAACACTGAAGCTTTCTTT; j_call: TRBJ1-1; d_call: -; clone_size: once; v_call: TRBV20-1
cdr3_aa: CASSVIRGVNTEAFF; cdr3_nt: TGTGCCAGCAGTGTAATCCGAGGGGTGAACACTGAAGCTTTCTTT; j_call: TRBJ1-1; d_call: -; clone_size: -; v_call: TRBV6-8
cdr3_aa: CASSYVSGQGYEQYF; cdr3_nt: TGTGCCAGCAGTTACGTTTCGGGACAGGGCTACGAGCAGTACTTC; j_call: TRBJ2-7; d_call: TRBD1; clone_size: many; v_call: TRBV6-5
cdr3_aa: CSVLRGNEQFF; cdr3_nt: TGCAGTGTCTTGAGGGGCAATGAGCAGTTCTTC; j_call: TRBJ2-1; d_call: -; clone_size: -; v_call: TRBV20-1
cdr3_aa: CSARGLGGLNSPLHF; cdr3_nt: TGCAGTGCTAGAGGTCTAGGGGGCTTGAATTCACCCCTCCACTTT; j_call: TRBJ1-6; d_call: TRBD1; clone_size: -; v_call: TRBV20-1
cdr3_aa: CASTTGFGEKLFF; cdr3_nt: TGTGCCAGCACGACAGGGTTTGGTGAAAAACTGTTTTTT; j_call: TRBJ1-4; d_call: TRBD1; clone_size: -; v_call: TRBV2
cdr3_aa: CASSWQGYNSPLHF; cdr3_nt: TGTGCCAGCAGCTGGCAAGGCTATAATTCACCCCTCCACTTT; j_call: TRBJ1-6; d_call: -; clone_size: -; v_call: TRBV14
cdr3_aa: CSASGSRGWSTEAFF; cdr3_nt: TGCAGTGCTAGTGGAAGCCGGGGCTGGAGCACTGAAGCTTTCTTT; j_call: TRBJ1-1; d_call: -; clone_size: once; v_call: TRBV20-1
cdr3_aa: CSVEGVWAEAFF; cdr3_nt: TGCAGCGTTGAGGGTGTTTGGGCTGAAGCTTTCTTT; j_call: TRBJ1-1; d_call: -; clone_size: -; v_call: TRBV29-1
cdr3_aa: CASSGGTGGAEEQYF; cdr3_nt: TGTGCCAGCAGCGGGGGGACAGGGGGCGCAGAAGAGCAGTACTTC; j_call: TRBJ2-7; d_call: TRBD1; clone_size: -; v_call: TRBV7-6
cdr3_aa: CASSADRGGGQPQHF; cdr3_nt: TGTGCCAGCAGTGCAGACAGGGGGGGGGGTCAGCCCCAGCATTTT; j_call: TRBJ1-5; d_call: TRBD1; clone_size: -; v_call: TRBV6-2/TRBV6-3
cdr3_aa: CATSPFYIGTSDYEQYF; cdr3_nt: TGTGCCACCAGTCCATTTTACATCGGGACTAGCGACTACGAGCAGTACTTC; j_call: TRBJ2-7; d_call: TRBD2; clone_size: few; v_call: TRBV24-1
cdr3_aa: CASRGGTGWGTEAFF; cdr3_nt: TGTGCCAGCCGGGGGGGTACGGGATGGGGTACTGAAGCTTTCTTT; j_call: TRBJ1-1; d_call: -; clone_size: -; v_call: TRBV12-3/TRBV12-4
cdr3_aa: CASKNRGSTDTQYF; cdr3_nt: TGTGCCAGCAAAAATCGGGGGTCCACAGATACGCAGTATTTT; j_call: TRBJ2-3; d_call: -; clone_size: -; v_call: TRBV28
cdr3_aa: CASRGQGSGYEQYF; cdr3_nt: TGTGCCAGCAGGGGACAGGGTTCAGGCTACGAGCAGTACTTC; j_call: TRBJ2-7; d_call: TRBD1; clone_size: few; v_call: TRBV2
cdr3_aa: CASSPSIAVTLIGELFF; cdr3_nt: TGTGCCAGCAGCCCCTCCATAGCGGTTACGTTGATCGGGGAGCTGTTTTTT; j_call: TRBJ2-2; d_call: -; clone_size: few; v_call: TRBV7-2
cdr3_aa: CASSSRQEYTGELFF; cdr3_nt: TGTGCCAGCAGCTCACGGCAGGAGTACACCGGGGAGCTGTTTTTT; j_call: TRBJ2-2; d_call: -; clone_size: few; v_call: TRBV12-3/TRBV12-4
cdr3_aa: CASSRMTYGEQFF; cdr3_nt: TGCGCCAGCAGCCGAATGACTTACGGTGAGCAGTTCTTC; j_call: TRBJ2-1; d_call: -; clone_size: -; v_call: TRBV4-1
cdr3_aa: CASSRGIALDTQYF; cdr3_nt: TGTGCCAGCAGCCGCGGGATAGCTCTAGATACGCAGTATTTT; j_call: TRBJ2-3; d_call: -; clone_size: -; v_call: TRBV11-2